A single sample gave rise to the 32 T cell receptor beta chains below, sequenced in a study of T cells in Graves' hyperthyroidism and ophthalmopathy. Amplified TCR beta CDR3 regions came from RNA transcripts. HTBI primers were the set used in a first-round RT-PCR of the TCR CDR3. TCRdb processed the multiplex PCR reads anew with MiXCR; each CDR3 protein has one entry. The sample yields approximately 620,000 distinct CDR3 sequences, about 14% seen once. The sequenced material came from blood. All receptors derive from a woman aged 30 to 39 with Graves' hyperthyroidism that later progressed to Graves' ophthalmopathy.

This clonotype was found many times. The chain couples TRBV11-1 to TRBJ2-7, with TRBD1 as a possible D gene (6 bases). Trimming cost V 1 base and J 4 bases, with 23 bases left between them. The CDR3 extends over 18 amino acids. Germline CDR1 SGHAT, CDR2 FQDESV (reference sequence). CDR3 amino acids: CASSLVLHQGSGVYEQYF. The CDR3 DNA is TGTGCCAGCAGCTTAGTTCTGCACCAGGGGTCCGGTGTGTACGAGCAGTACTTC.

Notes on this clonotype: Since a much larger clone is just one base distant, this may be a read error. V and J are TRBV12-3 or TRBV12-4 and TRBJ2-1; 11 bases agree with TRBD2. V was clipped by 5 bases and J by 7 bases; unmatched bases: 7. The length of the CDR3 is 15 residues. The CDR3 protein is CASSVGTSGGNEQFF. The CDR3 DNA is TGTGCCAGCAGTGTAGGGACTAGCGGAGGGAATGAGCAGTTCTTC.

In regard to this clonotype: The junction shows a germline mismatch at one end, possibly a read error. The V and J genes are TRBV20-1 and TRBJ2-2; the match to TRBD2 covers 12 bases. Germline V gene lookup returns CDR1 DFQATT and CDR2 SNEGSKA (reference sequence). The CDR3 totals 15 residues. The CDR3: CSATRTSGNAGELFF. The CDR3 DNA reads TGCAGTGCTACCCGGACTAGCGGGAACGCCGGGGAGCTGTTTTTT.

This clonotype was seen a few times. V usage is TRBV20-1 and J usage is TRBJ2-1; perhaps TRBD1 as D (6 bases). The ends were cut back, 3 bases at V and 0 bases at J, with 12 bases in the middle. The CDR3 has 15 amino acids. Germline CDR1 reads DFQATT; CDR2 reads SNEGSKA (reference sequence). CDR3 protein: CSASNTGSSYNEQFF. In nucleotides, the CDR3 is TGCAGTGCTAGCAATACAGGGAGCTCCTACAATGAGCAGTTCTTC.

This clonotype was observed at least ten times. The chain uses TRBV30 and TRBJ1-3; TRBD1 might be the D (5 bases). The CDR3 totals 13 residues. V was shortened by 4 bases and J by 0 bases, with 7 bases between the two germline ends. The germline V gene has CDR1 GTSNPN and CDR2 SVGIG (reference sequence). DNA for the CDR3: TGTGCCTGGACAGGGAACTCTGGAAACACCATATATTTT. Translated, it gives CAWTGNSGNTIYF.

This clonotype was detected many times. V is TRBV12-3 or TRBV12-4 and J is TRBJ2-1; tentative D call: TRBD1 (6 bases). The CDR3 totals 12 residues. V was clipped by 5 bases and J by 12 bases, with 14 bases between them. CDR3 protein: CASSKGERWQFF. For the CDR3, the DNA is TGTGCCAGCAGTAAGGGGGAGCGTTGGCAGTTCTTC.

In its sample, this clonotype was seen many times. V gene TRBV3-1 combines with J gene TRBJ2-5; 15 positions agree with TRBD2. This CDR3 region has 15 residues. Trimming took 8 bases from V and 5 from J; bases not matched to a gene: 6. The V gene's germline CDR1 is LGHDT and CDR2 YNNKEL (reference sequence). Here the CDR3 reads CASCPGLAGGETQYF. The CDR3 DNA reads TGTGCCAGCTGCCCGGGACTAGCGGGAGGCGAGACCCAGTACTTC.

This clonotype occurred many times. The chain carries TRBV5-1 and TRBJ2-1, with a tentative D call TRBD1 (6 bases). The CDR3 is made up of 15 amino acids. V was shortened by 0 bases and J by 2 bases, with 9 bases between the two germline ends. Germline CDR1 and CDR2: SGHRS and YFSETQ. As DNA, the CDR3 is TGCGCCAGCAGCTTGGATACAGGGACCTACAATGAGCAGTTCTTC. It translates to CASSLDTGTYNEQFF.

On this clonotype: This may arise from a read error, as a much more abundant clone is one base away. The genes are TRBV30 and TRBJ1-4; 7 bases fit TRBD1. Germline V gene lookup returns CDR1 GTSNPN and CDR2 SVGIG (reference sequence). The CDR3 covers 14 residues. The CDR3 sequence: CVWSVWDSNEKLFF. CDR3 DNA: TGTGTCTGGAGTGTTTGGGACAGTAATGAAAAACTGTTTTTT.

The table lists this clonotype with a few counts. The chain carries TRBV6-1 and TRBJ1-5; 10 bases map to TRBD1. CDR1 MNHNS and CDR2 SASEGT come from the germline V gene. V trimming: 8 bases; J trimming: 5 bases; junction bases outside the gene matches: 15. The CDR3 extends over 17 amino acids. CDR3 nucleotides: TGTGCCAGCCCTCCGGGACAGGGGTCCCCTATAGATCAGCCCCAGCATTTT. This translates into CASPPGQGSPIDQPQHF.

This clonotype was counted a single time. The J gene is TRBJ2-2, the V gene TRBV4-3, with D perhaps TRBD1 (6 bases). Germline-derived CDR1 and CDR2 are LGHNA and YSLEER. The CDR3 length is 17 residues. The germline V and J ends were trimmed by 0 bases and 7 bases, with 18 bases remaining between them. The CDR3 protein is CASSQDRSQGMYGELFF. DNA for the CDR3: TGCGCCAGCAGCCAAGATAGGTCACAGGGCATGTACGGGGAGCTGTTTTTT.

The table lists this clonotype with many counts. The chain uses TRBV19 and TRBJ2-5; D unclear. CDR1 LNHDA and CDR2 SQIVND come from the germline V gene (reference sequence). V lost 7 bases and J 4 bases, leaving 16 bases between the germline ends. The length of the CDR3 is 14 residues. The CDR3 sequence: CASKETPWGETQYF. As DNA, the CDR3 is TGTGCCAGTAAGGAGACACCTTGGGGAGAGACCCAGTACTTC.

This clonotype was detected a few times. The chain has TRBV30 and TRBJ1-1; a possible D gene is TRBD1 (6 bases). V was clipped by 5 bases and J by 0 bases, with 16 bases between them. This CDR3 is built from 15 residues. Germline-derived CDR1 and CDR2 are GTSNPN and SVGIG (reference sequence). The CDR3 sequence: CAWGPGGGMNTEAFF. CDR3 in DNA: TGTGCCTGGGGCCCCGGGGGCGGAATGAACACTGAAGCTTTCTTT.

This clonotype was found a few times. The chain links TRBV19 to TRBJ1-3; D remains unclear. This CDR3 contains 13 residues. Trimming stripped 7 bases from V and 0 bases from J, with 7 bases between. The germline gives CDR1 LNHDA, CDR2 SQIVND (reference sequence). The CDR3 DNA is TGTGCCAGTATCGATTACTCTGGAAACACCATATATTTT. Protein: CASIDYSGNTIYF.

This clonotype was seen many times. This chain connects TRBV28 to TRBJ2-7; a weak D match, TRBD2 (5 bases). This CDR3 is 13 amino acids long. The germline CDR1 and CDR2 sequences are MDHEN and SYDVKM. Trimming took 4 bases from V and 6 from J, leaving 13 bases between them. CDR3 nucleotides: TGTGCCAGCAGTTCTACTAGATCGGTCGAGCAGTACTTC. Its protein is CASSSTRSVEQYF.

The sample holds many counts of this clonotype. The genes are TRBV30 and TRBJ1-5; the match to TRBD1 covers 7 bases. The V segment lost 1 base and the J segment 5 bases; nucleotides outside the gene matches: 2. The CDR3 has 13 residues. Germline V gives CDR1 GTSNPN, CDR2 SVGIG (reference sequence). The CDR3 protein is CAWSAQGDQPQHF. CDR3 DNA: TGTGCCTGGAGTGCCCAGGGGGATCAGCCCCAGCATTTT.

This clonotype was seen repeatedly, ten times or more. J is TRBJ2-1 and V is TRBV13; 7 bases agree with TRBD2. This CDR3 spans 15 amino acids. Per germline, CDR1 PRHDT and CDR2 FYEKMQ (reference sequence). After removal of 5 bases from V and 4 bases from J, the junction contained 8 bases not matched to a gene. The CDR3 DNA reads TGTGCCAGCAGCACGGAAGCGGGAATATACAATGAGCAGTTCTTC. It codes for CASSTEAGIYNEQFF. Full variable domain (missing parts from reference TRBV13 and TRBJ2-1): AAGVIQSPRHLIKEKRETATLKCYPIPRHDTVYWYQQGPGQDPQFLISFYEKMQSDKGSIPDRFSAQQFSDYHSELNMSSLELGDSALYFCASSTEAGIYNEQFFGPGTRLTVL.

In its sample, this clonotype was seen a few times. The rearrangement uses TRBV24-1 and TRBJ2-3; no clear D gene. From germline, CDR1 is KGHDR and CDR2 SFDVKD. The CDR3 loop spans 14 amino acids. V was trimmed by 6 bases and J by 2 bases, leaving 11 bases between them. The CDR3 sequence is CATSSESNTDTQYF. CDR3 coding DNA: TGTGCCACCAGTTCGGAAAGCAACACAGATACGCAGTATTTT.

This clonotype showed up many times. The V call is TRBV6-5, the J call TRBJ1-4, with D possibly being TRBD1 (5 bases). CDR1 is MNHEY and CDR2 is SVGAGI in the germline V gene. This CDR3 comprises 14 residues. V lost 0 bases and J lost 8, with 10 bases in between. CDR3 protein: CASSYSRSGEKLFF. CDR3 in DNA: TGTGCCAGCAGTTACTCGCGGTCAGGGGAAAAACTGTTTTTT.

This clonotype was picked up many times. For the CDR3, the DNA is TGTGCCAGCAGCGACATAGGGACACAGATTGTGGAGTACTTC. Translated, it gives CASSDIGTQIVEYF. The rearrangement links TRBV13 to TRBJ2-5, with D perhaps TRBD1 (6 bases). CDR3 size: 14 residues. Trimming took 5 bases from V and 12 from J, leaving 22 bases between them. From germline, CDR1 is PRHDT and CDR2 FYEKMQ (reference sequence).

In its sample, this clonotype was seen many times. The chain recombines TRBV28 with TRBJ1-2; D not certain. The length of the CDR3 is 14 residues. The ends were cut back, 7 bases at V and 2 bases at J, with 14 bases in the middle. CDR1 is MDHEN, CDR2 SYDVKM, per germline. In DNA form, the CDR3 reads TGTGCCAGCACTAACACTTGGACCAACTATGGCTACACCTTC. Its translation: CASTNTWTNYGYTF.

This clonotype came up many times. The chain has TRBV11-3 and TRBJ2-7; D gene uncertain. CDR1 and CDR2 from the germline V gene are SGHNT and YENEEA. This CDR3 region has 13 residues. V was cut by 3 bases and J by 3 bases, with 9 bases left in between. The CDR3: CASSLDPYYEQYF. For the CDR3, the DNA is TGTGCCAGCAGCTTGGACCCTTACTACGAGCAGTACTTC.

Details on this clonotype: The CDR3 carries no conserved terminal phenylalanine or tryptophan, so it likely arises from a read error. The chain carries TRBV7-3 and TRBJ2-3; no reliable D call. The CDR3 extends over 13 amino acids. V was pared by 2 bases and J by 0 bases, with 3 bases between. Germline CDR1 and CDR2: SGHTA and FQGTGA. The CDR3, as DNA: TGTGCCAGCAGCTTACCTAGCACAGATACGCAGTATCTT. Its protein product is CASSLPSTDTQYL.

The chain is built from TRBV6-1 and TRBJ2-7; D remains ambiguous. CDR3 length equals 12 residues. Germline CDR1 and CDR2: MNHNS and SASEGT. Trimming removed 3 bases at V and 2 bases at J, with 5 bases between. The CDR3 loop is CASSDNPYEQYF. DNA for the CDR3: TGTGCCAGCAGTGACAACCCCTACGAGCAGTACTTC.

There are many counts of this clonotype. The V call is TRBV11-3, the J call TRBJ1-2; D unclear. Trimming took 3 bases from V and 4 from J, leaving 9 bases between them. The CDR3 totals 13 residues. Per the germline V gene, CDR1 is SGHNT and CDR2 is YENEEA. The CDR3 loop is CASSFAAGYGYTF. The CDR3 bases are TGTGCCAGCAGCTTTGCGGCCGGCTATGGCTACACCTTC. Looking up the rest from reference TRBV11-3 and TRBJ1-2 gives the full variable domain: EAGVVQSPRYKIIEKKQPVAFWCNPISGHNTLYWYLQNLGQGPELLIRYENEEAVDDSQLPKDRFSAERLKGVDSTLKIQPAELGDSAVYLCASSFAAGYGYTFGSGTRLTVV.

This clonotype has just a few counts. Germline and junction disagree at one end, which may indicate a read error. The V gene is TRBV6-2 or TRBV6-3, the J gene TRBJ2-7, with TRBD2 identical over 10 bases. Germline V lookup: CDR1 MNHEY, CDR2 SVGEGT. This CDR3 is 15 amino acids long. DNA for the CDR3: TGTGCCAGCAGTTACCCCCAACTAGCGGGGTACGAGCAGTGCTTC. This encodes CASSYPQLAGYEQCF.

This clonotype was detected a few times. A read error may account for a junction end that differs from germline. The chain carries TRBV24-1 and TRBJ2-5; D ambiguous. This CDR3 has 13 residues. The germline gives CDR1 KGHDR, CDR2 SFDVKD. This chain's CDR3 is CATSGSGQETQYF. The DNA for the CDR3 is TGTGCCACCAGTGGTTCGGGCCAAGAAACCCAGTACTTC.

This clonotype has at least ten counts. The chain employs TRBV30 and TRBJ2-5; D might be TRBD1 (6 bases). V was clipped by 5 bases and J by 4 bases, with 23 bases between them. The CDR3 loop spans 16 amino acids. In germline, CDR1 is GTSNPN, CDR2 SVGIG (reference sequence). The CDR3 sequence is CAWGEVGRGFSETQYF. The CDR3 coding sequence is TGTGCCTGGGGGGAAGTTGGCAGGGGATTCTCAGAGACCCAGTACTTC.

This clonotype came up many times. The chain is built from TRBV11-3 and TRBJ1-6, with D unclear. The CDR3 consists of 13 residues. Trimming cost V 3 bases and J 14 bases, with 14 bases left between them. In germline, CDR1 is SGHNT, CDR2 YENEEA. CDR3 region: CASSFEMSRSLHF. CDR3 sequence (DNA): TGTGCCAGCAGCTTTGAGATGTCTCGATCCCTCCACTTT.

This clonotype was detected ten times or more. The rearrangement joins TRBV7-2 to TRBJ1-3, with a tentative D call TRBD1 (5 bases). Deletions cut 1 base from V and 0 bases from J, with 7 bases between. Germline lookup yields CDR1 SGHTA and CDR2 FQGNSA. This CDR3 is 15 amino acids long. CDR3 region: CASSLVGVSGNTIYF. The CDR3 DNA follows: TGTGCCAGCAGCTTAGTAGGGGTCTCTGGAAACACCATATATTTT.

Notes on this clonotype: Possible read error: a much larger clone is one base away. The V call is TRBV19, the J call TRBJ1-1, with TRBD1 matching 9 bases. The V gene's germline CDR1 is LNHDA and CDR2 SQIVND (reference sequence). The CDR3 runs to 13 residues. The CDR3 DNA reads as TGTGCCAGTAGTATCAGGACAGGGGCCGAAGCTTCCTTT. Translating it yields CASSIRTGAEASF.

This clonotype was counted at least ten times. The chain is built from TRBV12-3 or TRBV12-4 and TRBJ1-2; D possibly corresponds to TRBD1 (6 bases). V was clipped by 5 bases and J by 2 bases, with 12 bases between them. The CDR3 has 14 amino acids. The CDR3 DNA reads TGTGCCAGCAGTCGGTCAGGGGTCAACTATGGCTACACCTTC. It is translated as CASSRSGVNYGYTF.